Each of the 11 T cell receptor beta chains below was sequenced from the same sample in a study of T cell responses to AZD1222 COVID-19 vaccine. TCRdb's copy holds only in-frame clones and misses some; the assay was immunoSEQ multiplex PCR. The sample yields 79,000 or so clones, more than 60% seen once. The sequencing here drew on peripheral blood, taken 28 days after the second dose of the MenACWY control vaccine. These receptor sequences come from an adult who received the MenACWY meningococcal vaccine as a control.

V gene TRBV6-5 combines with J gene TRBJ1-2; the D is unclear. Trimming shortened V by 8 bases and J by 7 bases, and 8 bases separated the two germline ends. The CDR3 runs 10 residues. CDR1 and CDR2 from the germline V gene are MNHEY and SVGAGI. The DNA of the CDR3 is TGTGCCAGCCCCTGGGGTGGCTACACCTTC. Translation gives CASPWGGYTF.

The gene calls are TRBV5-1 and TRBJ2-1, with D hard to call. The CDR3 length is 15 residues. Germline V gene data show CDR1 as SGHRS and CDR2 as YFSETQ. V lost 2 bases and J 8 bases, leaving 17 bases between the germline ends. The CDR3 region is CASSFEDVAVDEQFF. CDR3 bases: TGCGCCAGCAGCTTTGAAGATGTTGCCGTCGATGAGCAGTTCTTC.

The chain recombines TRBV28 with TRBJ1-6; TRBD1 might be the D (6 bases). The CDR3 is 12 amino acids. Germline CDR1 and CDR2: MDHEN and SYDVKM. Trimming took off 6 bases at V and 9 bases at J, with 9 bases between the two ends. The CDR3 DNA reads as TGTGCCAGCAGGACAGGTGGTTCACCCCTCCACTTT. It specifies CASRTGGSPLHF.

CDR3 residues: CATSRGLSSTEAFF. In DNA, the CDR3 is TGTGCCACCAGCAGAGGACTTAGTTCCACTGAAGCTTTCTTT. The rearrangement uses TRBV15 and TRBJ1-1; D ambiguous. Germline V gives CDR1 LNHNV, CDR2 YYDKDF (reference sequence). CDR3 size: 14 residues. Trimming cost V 1 base and J 4 bases, with 10 bases left between them.

The CDR3: CASKRELNTEAFF. Here the CDR3 DNA reads TGTGCCAGTAAGAGGGAGCTGAACACTGAAGCTTTCTTT. The chain uses TRBV19 and TRBJ1-1; the D is unclear. Germline V lookup: CDR1 LNHDA, CDR2 SQIVND (reference sequence). Trimming removed 7 bases from V and 0 bases from J, with 9 bases in between. The CDR3 is made up of 13 amino acids.

The chain employs TRBV9 and TRBJ2-1; 8 bases are a match to TRBD1. With 8 bases clipped from V and 5 bases from J, the junction kept 9 bases outside the gene matches. Germline assignment: CDR1 SGDLS and CDR2 YYNGEE. This CDR3 region has 14 residues. CDR3 nucleotides: TGTGCCAGGTCCCCACCACAGGGGGACAATGAGCAGTTCTTC. Translation: CARSPPQGDNEQFF.

V and J are TRBV9 and TRBJ1-4; D is uncertain. V was cut by 3 bases and J by 3 bases, with 18 bases left in between. The CDR3 loop spans 17 amino acids. Germline V CDR1 and CDR2: SGDLS, YYNGEE. The CDR3 nucleotides are TGTGCCAGCAGCGCTCAAGGGAGGGTTTCGGCTAATGAAAAACTGTTTTTT. Protein sequence: CASSAQGRVSANEKLFF. The entire variable domain, with the rest obtained from reference TRBV9 and TRBJ1-4, is as follows: DSGVTQTPKHLITATGQRVTLRCSPRSGDLSVYWYQQSLDQGLQFLIQYYNGEERAKGNILERFSAQQFPDLHSELNLSSLELGDSALYFCASSAQGRVSANEKLFFGSGTQLSVL.

CDR3 DNA: TGTGCCAGTACCCTGGGGTACCCGAATCAGCCCCAGCATTTT. Encoded protein: CASTLGYPNQPQHF. V and J are TRBV19 and TRBJ1-5; D call uncertain. Per the germline V gene, CDR1 is LNHDA and CDR2 is SQIVND (reference sequence). The V end was cut by 7 bases, the J end by 4 bases, with 14 bases between. The CDR3 is 14 residues long.

J is TRBJ1-1 and V is TRBV5-1; D remains unclear. This CDR3 has 14 residues. Germline lookup yields CDR1 SGHRS and CDR2 YFSETQ. V was clipped by 0 bases and J by 1 base, with 7 bases between them. CDR3 DNA: TGCGCCAGCAGCTTGGTCGGCGCGAACACTGAAGCTTTCTTT. It is translated as CASSLVGANTEAFF. Full variable domain (outside the CDR3, taken from reference TRBV5-1 and TRBJ1-1): KAGVTQTPRYLIKTRGQQVTLSCSPISGHRSVSWYQQTPGQGLQFLFEYFSETQRNKGNFPGRFSGRQFSNSRSEMNVSTLELGDSALYLCASSLVGANTEAFFGQGTRLTVV.

CDR3 residues: CASSYTGRTEAFF. The CDR3 nucleotides read TGCGCCAGCAGCTATACAGGGAGGACTGAAGCTTTCTTT. The V and J genes are TRBV5-1 and TRBJ1-1, with a weak D call TRBD1 (6 bases). Between the trimmed V and J ends, which lost 3 bases and 5 bases, there was a span of 11 bases. The germline V gene has CDR1 SGHRS and CDR2 YFSETQ. The CDR3 totals 13 residues.

This clone was seen once. This chain uses TRBV5-6 with TRBJ1-3; TRBD1 is a possible D gene (5 bases). Looked up from germline, CDR1 is SGHDT and CDR2 is YYEEEE. The CDR3 is 14 amino acids. The V and J ends lost 2 bases and 5 bases respectively, with 11 bases between them. The CDR3 DNA sequence: TGTGCCAGCAGCTTCGCCAGGGCCCGAAACACCATATATTTT. Its protein product is CASSFARARNTIYF.